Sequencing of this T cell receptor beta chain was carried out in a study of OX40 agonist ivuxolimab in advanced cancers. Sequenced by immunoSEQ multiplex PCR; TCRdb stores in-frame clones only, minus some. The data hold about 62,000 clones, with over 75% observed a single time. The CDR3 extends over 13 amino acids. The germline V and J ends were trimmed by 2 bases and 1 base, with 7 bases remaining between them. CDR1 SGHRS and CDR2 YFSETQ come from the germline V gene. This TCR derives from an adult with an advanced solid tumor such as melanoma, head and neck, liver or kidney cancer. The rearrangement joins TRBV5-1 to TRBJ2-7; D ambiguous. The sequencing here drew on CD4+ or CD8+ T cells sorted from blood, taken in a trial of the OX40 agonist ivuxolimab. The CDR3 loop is CASSFRTSYEQYF. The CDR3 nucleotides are TGCGCCAGCAGCTTCCGAACTTCCTACGAGCAGTACTTC. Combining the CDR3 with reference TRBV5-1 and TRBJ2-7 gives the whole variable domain KAGVTQTPRYLIKTRGQQVTLSCSPISGHRSVSWYQQTPGQGLQFLFEYFSETQRNKGNFPGRFSGRQFSNSRSEMNVSTLELGDSALYLCASSFRTSYEQYFGPGTRLTVT.